Below are 9 T cell receptor beta chains sequenced from a single sample in a study of early T cells in non-severe SARS-CoV-2 infection. MiXCR, run by TCRdb on the 5' RACE reads, gives a single entry per CDR3 protein. The repertoire holds about 81,000 distinct CDR3 sequences, less than 8% seen once, with 6.5% to 9% in the top ten. Sequencing input: whole blood. These receptors came from an adult who was a healthcare worker with PCR-confirmed SARS-CoV-2 infection or an uninfected control (not recorded which).

This clonotype was seen ten or more times. For the CDR3, the DNA is TGTGCCAGCGCGGGACAGGGGAACTCCTACGAGCAGTACTTC. This gives the protein CASAGQGNSYEQYF. The chain carries TRBV6-6 and TRBJ2-7; 10 nucleotides match TRBD1. Unmatched junction bases numbered 4, after V lost 8 bases and J lost 0 bases. The CDR3 consists of 14 residues. Germline V gene data show CDR1 as MNHNY and CDR2 as SVGAGI (reference sequence).

This clonotype was observed at least ten times. V and J are TRBV28 and TRBJ2-3; 8 nucleotides align to TRBD2. Per germline, CDR1 MDHEN and CDR2 SYDVKM. This CDR3 has 14 residues. Losses at the gene ends were 6 bases for V and 3 bases for J; bases not matched to a gene: 5. Written as DNA, the CDR3 is TGTGCCAGCAGCGGGGGGGGGCTAACAGATACGCAGTATTTT. Its protein is CASSGGGLTDTQYF.

This clonotype was observed many times. The rearrangement uses TRBV6-2 or TRBV6-3 and TRBJ2-7, with 8 bases matching TRBD2. Germline V lookup: CDR1 MNHEY, CDR2 SVGEGT. The CDR3 length is 14 residues. V gave up 6 bases and J gave up 3 bases; unmatched junction bases: 7. Here the CDR3 DNA reads TGTGCCAGCAGCCCACTAGCGGATGGCTACGAGCAGTACTTC. Amino acid sequence: CASSPLADGYEQYF.

This clonotype was detected many times. The chain has TRBV12-3 or TRBV12-4 and TRBJ2-1; D is possibly TRBD2 (5 bases). The CDR3 is 15 residues long. Trimming took off 0 bases at V and 8 bases at J, with 14 bases between the two ends. The CDR3 region is CASSLALRGFHEQFF. CDR3 DNA: TGTGCCAGCAGTTTAGCGCTTCGGGGTTTCCATGAGCAGTTCTTC.

This rearrangement joins TRBV5-1 to TRBJ1-4, with TRBD1 as a possible D gene (5 bases). The V and J ends lost 4 bases and 0 bases respectively, with 10 bases between them. CDR1 SGHRS and CDR2 YFSETQ come from the germline V gene. The CDR3 is made up of 15 amino acids. The CDR3 sequence is CASSVTAATNEKLFF. CDR3 in DNA: TGCGCCAGCAGCGTGACAGCTGCAACTAATGAAAAACTGTTTTTT.

The rearrangement uses TRBV3-1 and TRBJ1-2; 7 bases match TRBD1. The length of the CDR3 is 15 residues. Germline CDR1 reads LGHDT; CDR2 reads YNNKEL (reference sequence). V was clipped by 4 bases and J by 5 bases; unmatched bases: 10. CDR3: CASSPRETGRYGYTF. The CDR3 nucleotides read TGTGCCAGCAGCCCTCGAGAGACAGGGAGGTATGGCTACACCTTC. The full variable domain, with the rest looked up from reference TRBV3-1 and TRBJ1-2, is DTAVSQTPKYLVTQMGNDKSIKCEQNLGHDTMYWYKQDSKKFLKIMFSYNNKELIINETVPNRFSPKSPDKAHLNLHINSLELGDSAVYFCASSPRETGRYGYTFGSGTRLTVV.

V gene TRBV11-2 combines with J gene TRBJ1-1; no firm D call. The CDR3 consists of 15 residues. V was shortened by 1 base and J by 0 bases, with 9 bases between the two germline ends. The V gene's germline CDR1 is SGHAT and CDR2 FQNNGV. As DNA, the CDR3 is TGTGCCAGCAGCTTAGTAGGGATCATGAACACTGAAGCTTTCTTT. This gives the protein CASSLVGIMNTEAFF.

The rearrangement links TRBV12-3 or TRBV12-4 to TRBJ1-2; 9 bases line up with TRBD1. The CDR3 has 15 residues. Trimming at V came to 5 bases and at J to 4 bases, leaving 8 bases not matched to a gene. CDR3 region: CASSPGTGTLYGYTF. DNA of the CDR3: TGTGCCAGCAGTCCCGGGACAGGGACCCTCTATGGCTACACCTTC.

This chain uses TRBV27 with TRBJ2-7; the match to TRBD1 covers 10 bases. V lost 2 bases to trimming and J lost 3 bases; unmatched junction nucleotides: 4. Per the germline V gene, CDR1 is MNHEY and CDR2 is SMNVEV (reference sequence). CDR3 length equals 15 residues. CDR3 DNA sequence: TGTGCCAGCAGTTTAGGGACAGGGGTCGGCTACGAGCAGTACTTC. Translating gives CASSLGTGVGYEQYF.